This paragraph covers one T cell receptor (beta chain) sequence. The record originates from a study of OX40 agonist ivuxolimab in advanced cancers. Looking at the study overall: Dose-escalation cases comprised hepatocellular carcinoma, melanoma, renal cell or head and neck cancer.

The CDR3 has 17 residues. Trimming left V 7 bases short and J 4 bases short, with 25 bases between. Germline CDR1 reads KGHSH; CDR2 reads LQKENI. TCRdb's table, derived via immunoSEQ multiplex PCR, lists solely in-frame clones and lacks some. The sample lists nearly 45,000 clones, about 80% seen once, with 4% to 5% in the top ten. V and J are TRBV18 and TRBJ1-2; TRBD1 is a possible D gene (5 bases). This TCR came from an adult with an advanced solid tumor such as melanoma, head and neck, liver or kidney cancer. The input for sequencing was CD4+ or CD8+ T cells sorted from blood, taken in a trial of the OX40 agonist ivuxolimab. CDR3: CASWGVGGIHLGYGYTF. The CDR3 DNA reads TGTGCCAGCTGGGGCGTTGGAGGGATCCACCTAGGCTATGGCTACACCTTC.